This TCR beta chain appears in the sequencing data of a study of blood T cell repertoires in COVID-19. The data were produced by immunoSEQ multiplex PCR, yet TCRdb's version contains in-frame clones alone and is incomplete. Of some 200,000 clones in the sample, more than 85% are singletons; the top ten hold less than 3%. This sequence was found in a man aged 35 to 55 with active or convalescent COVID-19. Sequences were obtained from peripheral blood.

The CDR3 coding sequence is TGTGCCAGCAGTTATGGGGCGGTGCAGACTAGTCGCTACAATGAGCAGTTCTTC. It translates to CASSYGAVQTSRYNEQFF. The chain uses TRBV6-2 or TRBV6-3 and TRBJ2-1; D possibly corresponds to TRBD2 (6 bases). This CDR3 has 18 residues. Germline V gene sequence: CDR1 MNHEY, CDR2 SVGEGT. V was pared by 3 bases and J by 3 bases, with 21 bases between.